The 19 T cell receptor beta chains listed next were all sequenced from one sample in a study of low-dose radiotherapy and immunotherapy resistance in tumors. As to time point: before trial treatment. Alpha- and beta-chain coverage of first-strand cDNA came from TRAV- and TRBV-specific primers. TCR amplification ran approximately 22 PCR cycles using constant-region and V-primer adapter primers. TCRdb reanalysed the reads using MiXCR and keeps one entry per CDR3 protein. The table has tens of thousands of distinct CDR3 sequences, over 15% seen once. The sequences come from PBMCs, collected before treatment. The receptors come from a male donor with prostate cancer.

This clonotype has a count of ten or more. The chain is built from TRBV5-4 and TRBJ2-3, with TRBD1 matching 8 bases. Per the germline V gene, CDR1 is SGHNT and CDR2 is YYREEE (reference sequence). V lost 4 bases, J lost 3 bases, and 4 bases stayed unmatched. This CDR3 is 14 amino acids long. The chain's CDR3 is CASSHRQGTDTQYF. CDR3 in DNA: TGTGCCAGCAGCCATAGACAGGGGACAGATACGCAGTATTTT.

This clonotype was counted at least ten times. J is TRBJ1-4 and V is TRBV3-1, with unresolved D. CDR1 and CDR2 from the germline V gene are LGHDT and YNNKEL (reference sequence). Trimming stripped 4 bases from V and 5 bases from J, with 11 bases between. This CDR3 is 14 amino acids long. The CDR3 region has the DNA TGTGCCAGCAGCCCCGGTAGATTCAATGAAAAACTGTTTTTT. It is translated as CASSPGRFNEKLFF.

This clonotype was recorded at least ten times. The chain employs TRBV5-1 and TRBJ2-7; the D is unclear. Trimming removed 4 bases from V and 7 bases from J, with 12 bases in between. Per the germline V gene, CDR1 is SGHRS and CDR2 is YFSETQ. The CDR3 has 12 amino acids. The DNA for the CDR3 is TGCGCCAGCAGCAAGGCCAACGAAGAGCAGTACTTC. Its protein product is CASSKANEEQYF. The variable domain in full, completed from reference TRBV5-1 and TRBJ2-7, reads KAGVTQTPRYLIKTRGQQVTLSCSPISGHRSVSWYQQTPGQGLQFLFEYFSETQRNKGNFPGRFSGRQFSNSRSEMNVSTLELGDSALYLCASSKANEEQYFGPGTRLTVT.

Ten or more counts support this clonotype. The V gene is TRBV27, the J gene TRBJ2-1; 10 bases agree with TRBD2. Per the germline V gene, CDR1 is MNHEY and CDR2 is SMNVEV (reference sequence). This CDR3 spans 16 amino acids. Trimming cost V 2 bases and J 4 bases; bases outside gene matches: 5. The CDR3 DNA reads TGTGCCAGCAGTTTAAGTAATAGCGGGAGGTACAATGAGCAGTTCTTC. Amino acid sequence: CASSLSNSGRYNEQFF.

Many counts were recorded for this clonotype. J is TRBJ2-1 and V is TRBV20-1; 7 nucleotides line up with TRBD2. J gave up 5 bases and V 8 bases, and 9 bases lay outside the gene matches. Looked up from germline, CDR1 is DFQATT and CDR2 is SNEGSKA (reference sequence). The CDR3 sequence is 13 residues long. The CDR3 nucleotides are TGCAGTCAAGAGGCTAGCGGACACAATGAGCAGTTCTTC. Translating gives CSQEASGHNEQFF.

This clonotype occurred many times. V gene TRBV5-4 combines with J gene TRBJ2-5, with D perhaps matching TRBD1 (5 bases). Germline values: CDR1 SGHNT, CDR2 YYREEE (reference sequence). This CDR3 is built from 14 residues. Trimming shortened V by 0 bases and J by 2 bases, and 8 bases separated the two germline ends. In nucleotides, the CDR3 is TGTGCCAGCAGCTTGGGACAGAGGCAAGAGACCCAGTACTTC. Amino acid sequence: CASSLGQRQETQYF.

On this clonotype itself: The junction and the germline gene differ at one end; a read error may be behind it. This sequence joins TRBV4-1 and TRBJ2-7; 9 nucleotides match TRBD1. CDR1 MGHRA and CDR2 YSYEKL come from the germline V gene. The CDR3 totals 15 residues. CDR3 DNA sequence: TGCGCCAGCAGCCAAAAAACAGGGGGCTCCCACGAGCAGTACTTC. It translates to CASSQKTGGSHEQYF.

This clonotype occurred many times. The J gene is TRBJ1-5, the V gene TRBV7-2; TRBD1 might be the D (5 bases). The CDR3 sequence is 17 residues long. CDR1 and CDR2 from the germline V gene are SGHTA and FQGNSA. The V gene lost 5 bases and the J gene lost 2 bases, with 19 bases spanning the gap. CDR3 residues: CASSPGGGGIRNQPQHF. CDR3 nucleotide sequence: TGTGCCAGCAGCCCCGGTGGGGGAGGGATTCGCAATCAGCCCCAGCATTTT.

This clonotype was seen at least ten times. V and J are TRBV5-1 and TRBJ2-7; possibly TRBD1 or TRBD2 for D (6 bases each). The CDR3 is made up of 14 amino acids. Trimming stripped 4 bases from V and 2 bases from J, with 13 bases between. Germline V gene data show CDR1 as SGHRS and CDR2 as YFSETQ. CDR3 amino acids: CASSSGGGTYEQYF. The CDR3, as DNA: TGCGCCAGCAGCAGTGGAGGGGGGACCTACGAGCAGTACTTC.

This clonotype was seen repeatedly, ten times or more. The chain has TRBV6-5 and TRBJ2-2; no clear D gene. Germline CDR1 and CDR2: MNHEY and SVGAGI. This CDR3 comprises 13 residues. V was pared by 6 bases and J by 6 bases, with 11 bases between. The CDR3 loop is CASSPSRPGELFF. CDR3 nucleotides: TGTGCCAGCAGCCCGTCCCGTCCCGGGGAGCTGTTTTTT.

V gene TRBV10-1 combines with J gene TRBJ2-5; 7 bases are shared with TRBD1. CDR1 is WNHNN, CDR2 SYGVQD, per germline (reference sequence). CDR3 length: 15 residues. J lost 3 bases, V lost 4 bases, and 8 bases had no gene match. CDR3 amino acids: CASSGGAQGEETQYF. The CDR3 DNA reads TGCGCCAGCAGTGGGGGAGCCCAGGGGGAAGAGACCCAGTACTTC.

This clonotype showed up many times. This sequence joins TRBV7-9 and TRBJ1-3, with D uncertain. The length of the CDR3 is 14 residues. Between the trimmed V and J ends, which lost 3 bases and 3 bases, there was a span of 9 bases. Germline V gene lookup returns CDR1 SEHNR and CDR2 FQNEAQ (reference sequence). CDR3 loop: CASSFPMDGNTIYF. CDR3 DNA: TGTGCCAGCAGCTTTCCCATGGATGGAAACACCATATATTTT.

The sample holds many counts of this clonotype. The chain is built from TRBV20-1 and TRBJ2-7, with TRBD1 as a possible D gene (7 bases). The CDR3 runs 13 residues. V was pared by 5 bases and J by 3 bases, with 14 bases between. CDR1 and CDR2 (germline): DFQATT, SNEGSKA (reference sequence). CDR3 bases: TGCAGTGCTCCGGGAGCAGGGGGCTACGAGCAGTACTTC. Translated, it gives CSAPGAGGYEQYF.

The chain joins TRBV5-1 to TRBJ1-2; D might be TRBD1 (6 bases). The CDR3 runs 15 residues. V was shortened by 0 bases and J by 3 bases, with 12 bases between the two germline ends. CDR1 SGHRS and CDR2 YFSETQ come from the germline V gene. CDR3 sequence: CASSLGAGEDYGYTF. CDR3 bases: TGCGCCAGCAGCTTGGGAGCAGGGGAGGACTATGGCTACACCTTC.

The rearrangement links TRBV20-1 to TRBJ2-7; 7 bases map to TRBD1. CDR3 length equals 12 residues. V trimming: 4 bases; J trimming: 1 base; junction bases outside the gene matches: 1. Germline V gives CDR1 DFQATT, CDR2 SNEGSKA (reference sequence). The CDR3 sequence: CSATDRSYEQYF. CDR3 DNA sequence: TGCAGTGCTACGGACAGGTCCTACGAGCAGTACTTC.

This clonotype was seen at least ten times. V gene TRBV2 combines with J gene TRBJ1-6; TRBD1 is a possible D gene (6 bases). This CDR3 is built from 13 residues. The V end was cut by 8 bases, the J end by 7 bases, with 12 bases between. CDR1 and CDR2 from the germline V gene are SNHLY and FYNNEI. The CDR3 DNA reads TGTGCCAGCGGTCCAGACAGGAATTCACCCCTCCACTTT. Amino acid sequence: CASGPDRNSPLHF.

This clonotype was counted at least ten times. The chain combines TRBV5-1 with TRBJ2-5, with 8 bases identical to TRBD2. This CDR3 comprises 16 residues. With V trimmed by 1 base and J by 4 bases, 9 bases remained unmatched. Per the germline V gene, CDR1 is SGHRS and CDR2 is YFSETQ. CDR3 residues: CASSLTGLEVRETQYF. The CDR3 DNA reads TGCGCCAGCAGCTTGACGGGACTAGAGGTTCGAGAGACCCAGTACTTC.

The V call is TRBV4-2, the J call TRBJ2-3; TRBD2 matches 7 bases. Trimming cost V 0 bases and J 0 bases; bases outside gene matches: 6. This CDR3 has 17 amino acids. The germline V gene has CDR1 LGHNA and CDR2 YNFKEQ. CDR3 in amino acids: CASSQESGTSSTDTQYF. For the CDR3, the DNA is TGTGCCAGCAGCCAAGAGAGCGGGACCTCTAGCACAGATACGCAGTATTTT.

This clonotype was detected many times. V usage is TRBV5-8 and J usage is TRBJ2-5, with TRBD2 matching 8 bases. Germline CDR1 and CDR2: SGHTS and YDEGEE. The CDR3 contains 17 residues. V shed 4 bases and J 0 bases; nucleotides not matched to a gene: 11. The CDR3 sequence: CASSNSGGGGNQETQYF. The CDR3 bases are TGTGCCAGCAGCAACTCGGGGGGGGGAGGCAACCAAGAGACCCAGTACTTC.